The clone carrying this TCR beta chain has more than one count but fewer than ten. The data were taken from a study of shared clonotypes between healthy human individuals. TCRdb's copy holds only in-frame clones and misses some; the assay was immunoSEQ multiplex PCR. In the table there are some 1.1 million clones, 70% to 80% of which are singletons. The donors were all Caucasian adults (living in Nashville, Tennessee). The authors divided CD4+ cells into CD45RA+ naive and CD45RA-negative memory subsets. Sequenced input: memory CD4+ T cells from PBMCs. Documented subset: CD45RA-negative fraction. The sequence derives from a man aged 18-30 years in good health. Some clones in this sample may be carry-over from other donors' samples.

The CDR3 DNA reads as TGTGCCAGCAGTGCCAGGGGCTACAATGAGCAGTTCTTC. Protein product: CASSARGYNEQFF. This chain uses TRBV6-1 with TRBJ2-1; TRBD1 is a possible D gene (6 bases). V gave up 4 bases and J gave up 3 bases, with 7 bases separating them. This CDR3 is 13 amino acids long. Germline CDR1 is MNHNS and CDR2 is SASEGT.